A single TCR beta chain is shown here with its context. The source of the sample is a study of neoadjuvant anti-PD-1 for oral cavity cancer. Germline lookup yields CDR1 SGDLS and CDR2 YYNGEE. With V trimmed by 0 bases and J by 7 bases, 11 bases remained unmatched. The CDR3 runs to 17 residues. Sequencing used immunoSEQ multiplex PCR; TCRdb keeps in-frame clones, though not all of them. Of under 85,000 clones detected, 70% to 85% appear once; the ten largest clones hold around 3.1%. The source material was PBMCs, sampled before nivolumab (anti-PD-1) treatment. The receptor's source is a person between 40 and 85 years old with oral cavity squamous cell carcinoma. V is TRBV9 and J is TRBJ1-3; 9 bases agree with TRBD1. This chain's CDR3 is CASSVEGGQGGSNTIYF. The CDR3 DNA sequence: TGTGCCAGCAGCGTAGAGGGGGGACAGGGCGGCTCGAACACCATATATTTT.